A single sample is the source of the 14 T cell receptor beta chains below, sequenced in a study of blood T cell repertoires in COVID-19. Libraries were prepared by immunoSEQ multiplex PCR; TCRdb keeps only in-frame clonotypes and omits some of them. Here the sample spans fewer than 400,000 clones, over 80% being singletons. Sequencing input: PBMCs or T cells enriched from blood (not recorded which). These receptor sequences come from a woman under 30 who had recovered from COVID-19.

The chain has TRBV5-1 and TRBJ1-2; tentative D call: TRBD1 (5 bases). The V gene lost 0 bases and the J gene lost 3 bases, with 6 bases spanning the gap. The CDR3 totals 13 residues. Germline CDR1 and CDR2: SGHRS and YFSETQ. This CDR3 reads CASSLGRDYGYTF. DNA for the CDR3: TGCGCCAGCAGCTTGGGCAGGGACTATGGCTACACCTTC.

This clone appeared once. V gene TRBV19 combines with J gene TRBJ1-2; D gene ambiguous. The CDR3 covers 11 residues. V was shortened by 8 bases and J by 5 bases, with 9 bases between the two germline ends. The V gene's germline CDR1 is LNHDA and CDR2 SQIVND (reference sequence). The CDR3 protein is CASGSGYGYTF. CDR3 coding DNA: TGTGCCAGTGGTAGCGGATATGGCTACACCTTC.

The gene calls are TRBV5-6 and TRBJ2-1; D is uncertain. V was shortened by 4 bases and J by 14 bases, with 19 bases between the two germline ends. The germline CDR1 and CDR2 sequences are SGHDT and YYEEEE. The CDR3 is 13 residues long. The CDR3 spells CASSLARNRGEFF. The CDR3 nucleotides read TGTGCCAGCAGCCTCGCCCGGAATCGAGGTGAGTTCTTC.

The V and J genes are TRBV28 and TRBJ2-1, with 10 bases aligning to TRBD2. Germline trimming cut 8 bases from V and 4 bases from J; bases unmatched to any gene: 5. The CDR3 totals 14 residues. The germline CDR1 and CDR2 sequences are MDHEN and SYDVKM. In DNA, the CDR3 is TGTGCCAGCCCGGGACTAGCGAGTTACAATGAGCAGTTCTTC. This translates into CASPGLASYNEQFF.

V and J are TRBV4-3 and TRBJ1-5, with 7 nucleotides matching TRBD1. Germline trimming cut 3 bases from V and 2 bases from J; bases unmatched to any gene: 7. CDR1 is LGHNA and CDR2 is YSLEER in the germline V gene. The CDR3 sequence is 16 residues long. The CDR3 sequence is CASSQTTGKGNQPQHF. CDR3 DNA: TGCGCCAGCAGCCAGACGACAGGGAAGGGCAATCAGCCCCAGCATTTT.

The sample holds a few counts of this clone. The chain carries TRBV7-6 and TRBJ1-6; D might be TRBD1 (6 bases). This CDR3 contains 14 residues. Germline V gene data show CDR1 as SGHVS and CDR2 as FNYEAQ. Trimming stripped 5 bases from V and 7 bases from J, with 12 bases between. CDR3 residues: CASSAAQGNSPLHF. The CDR3 coding sequence is TGTGCCAGCAGCGCCGCTCAGGGGAATTCACCCCTCCACTTT.

The V call is TRBV5-1, the J call TRBJ1-3, with D uncertain. Germline CDR1 reads SGHRS; CDR2 reads YFSETQ. This CDR3 is 15 amino acids long. V shed 8 bases and J shed 0 bases, with 15 bases lying between them. CDR3 loop: CASGRVEFSGNTIYF. Here the CDR3 DNA reads TGCGCCAGTGGGAGGGTAGAGTTCTCTGGAAACACCATATATTTT.

This clone was observed a few times. The chain is built from TRBV7-2 and TRBJ1-2; D call uncertain. CDR1 and CDR2 from the germline V gene are SGHTA and FQGNSA. Trimming removed 4 bases from V and 7 bases from J, with 16 bases in between. The length of the CDR3 is 14 residues. CDR3 loop: CASSSNSGIGGYTF. The DNA of the CDR3 is TGTGCCAGCAGCTCTAATTCCGGTATTGGTGGCTACACCTTC.

This CDR3 is CASSYVAAGEDYEQYF. The CDR3 nucleotides read TGTGCCAGCAGTTACGTAGCGGCAGGCGAAGACTACGAGCAGTACTTC. The V and J genes are TRBV6-5 and TRBJ2-7; perhaps TRBD2 as D (6 bases). CDR1 and CDR2 from the germline V gene are MNHEY and SVGAGI. V was shortened by 2 bases and J by 3 bases, with 17 bases between the two germline ends. This CDR3 contains 16 residues.

The chain employs TRBV7-2 and TRBJ2-1; D is ambiguous. The CDR3 has 13 amino acids. The V gene lost 3 bases and the J gene lost 7 bases, with 10 bases spanning the gap. Germline values: CDR1 SGHTA, CDR2 FQGNSA. Here the CDR3 DNA reads TGTGCCAGCAGCTTCGGGTTTAGGAATGAGCAGTTCTTC. Translated: CASSFGFRNEQFF.

V usage is TRBV10-3 and J usage is TRBJ1-4; perhaps TRBD1 as D (6 bases). Germline CDR1 reads ENHRY; CDR2 reads SYGVKD. Trimming took off 3 bases at V and 7 bases at J, with 24 bases between the two ends. This CDR3 comprises 18 residues. The CDR3 DNA reads TGTGCCATCAGTGACCCGGGAAAGGGCGGGGGGCGGACTGAAAAACTGTTTTTT. Amino acids: CAISDPGKGGGRTEKLFF.

The CDR3 DNA reads TGTGCCAGTAGCTCTTCAGGGAGCGGGAGGCTGAGCACAGATACGCAGTATTTT. Translated, it gives CASSSSGSGRLSTDTQYF. The rearrangement joins TRBV19 to TRBJ2-3, with 9 bases identical to TRBD2. V shed 6 bases, J shed 0 bases, and the junction held 13 bases outside the gene matches. The CDR3 loop spans 18 amino acids. In germline, CDR1 is LNHDA, CDR2 SQIVND (reference sequence).

This clone was counted once. The chain links TRBV18 to TRBJ1-4; 8 bases fit TRBD1. CDR1 is KGHSH and CDR2 is LQKENI in the germline V gene. This CDR3 has 15 amino acids. V gave up 1 base and J gave up 7 bases; unmatched junction bases: 5. DNA for the CDR3: TGTGCCAGCTCACCACTCGCGGACAGGGCTGAAAAACTGTTTTTT. Translation: CASSPLADRAEKLFF.

The rearrangement links TRBV28 to TRBJ2-1; D might be TRBD2 (6 bases). This CDR3 comprises 18 residues. V was clipped by 5 bases and J by 0 bases, with 20 bases between them. Germline CDR1 and CDR2: MDHEN and SYDVKM. The CDR3 is CASSPTPSSDVSYNEQFF. The CDR3 coding sequence is TGTGCCAGCAGTCCAACCCCTTCTAGCGACGTCTCCTACAATGAGCAGTTCTTC.